Below are 27 T cell receptor beta chains sequenced from a single sample in a study of shared clonotypes between healthy human individuals. Only in-frame clones appear in the TCRdb table, and some are missing; sequencing was by immunoSEQ multiplex PCR. This repertoire shows about 2.1 million clones, just over 90% found once; its top ten account for 1.7%. Terminally differentiated effector memory CD45RA+ cells were excluded by CCR7 positive selection of CD45RO-negative cells. The specimen was naive CD8+ T cells from PBMCs. Source of these receptors: a man aged 18 to 30 in good health. Some clones in this sample may be carry-over from other donors' samples.

Remarks on this clone: Distinct nucleotide sequences in the sample also encode this CDR3. The chain links TRBV19 to TRBJ2-7; D call uncertain. Germline V gene sequence: CDR1 LNHDA, CDR2 SQIVND (reference sequence). Trimming removed 3 bases from V and 2 bases from J, with 11 bases in between. This CDR3 spans 14 amino acids. In DNA, the CDR3 is TGTGCCAGTAGTATGGGTCTGGGCCCCTACGAGCAGTACTTC. Amino acids: CASSMGLGPYEQYF.

V is TRBV4-1 and J is TRBJ2-1; 9 nucleotides agree with TRBD1. V gave up 7 bases and J gave up 0 bases; unmatched junction bases: 4. The CDR3 is 15 residues long. The germline gives CDR1 MGHRA, CDR2 YSYEKL. In nucleotides, the CDR3 is TGCGCCAGCACCTGGGACAGGGACTCCTACAATGAGCAGTTCTTC. Residues: CASTWDRDSYNEQFF.

The J gene is TRBJ2-2, the V gene TRBV9; D perhaps matches TRBD1 (6 bases). The CDR3 has 14 amino acids. The V gene's germline CDR1 is SGDLS and CDR2 YYNGEE. Trimming left V 2 bases short and J 5 bases short, with 10 bases between. In nucleotides, the CDR3 is TGTGCCAGCAGCGTTGCAGGGGCGACCGGGGAGCTGTTTTTT. This gives the protein CASSVAGATGELFF.

This chain links TRBV5-5 with TRBJ2-5; 7 bases match TRBD1. The germline gives CDR1 SGHKS, CDR2 YYEKEE (reference sequence). CDR3 length equals 14 residues. With V trimmed by 4 bases and J by 5 bases, 8 bases remained unmatched. CDR3 nucleotide sequence: TGTGCCAGCAGCGCGTGGGACAGCGAGGAGACCCAGTACTTC. Translation: CASSAWDSEETQYF.

The chain combines TRBV25-1 with TRBJ2-2; TRBD1 might be the D (6 bases). This CDR3 spans 16 amino acids. V was cut by 1 base and J by 0 bases, with 9 bases left in between. Germline V gene lookup returns CDR1 MGHDK and CDR2 SYGVNS. The CDR3 sequence: CASSEWDNSNTGELFF. For the CDR3, the DNA is TGTGCCAGCAGTGAATGGGACAACTCGAACACCGGGGAGCTGTTTTTT.

The CDR3 is CASSLVGDSKNIQYF. CDR3 nucleotides: TGTGCCAGCAGCTTAGTCGGGGACAGCAAAAACATTCAGTACTTC. The chain recombines TRBV7-8 with TRBJ2-4; 7 bases align to TRBD1. V lost 1 base, J lost 3 bases, and 3 bases stayed unmatched. The length of the CDR3 is 15 residues. Germline CDR1 and CDR2: SGHVS and FQNEAQ.

J is TRBJ2-7 and V is TRBV6-6; D is unclear. Trimming stripped 0 bases from V and 0 bases from J, with 9 bases between. Germline V CDR1 and CDR2: MNHNY, SVGAGI (reference sequence). There are 15 residues in the CDR3. CDR3 DNA sequence: TGTGCCAGCAGTTACTCAACGGTTCTCTCCTACGAGCAGTACTTC. Amino acids: CASSYSTVLSYEQYF.

The chain couples TRBV7-9 to TRBJ2-3; unclear D gene. The CDR3 runs to 14 residues. Germline V CDR1 and CDR2: SEHNR, FQNEAQ (reference sequence). The V and J ends lost 8 bases and 3 bases respectively, with 15 bases between them. The CDR3 protein is CASHDAGSTDTQYF. The CDR3 nucleotides are TGTGCCAGCCATGACGCCGGTTCGACAGATACGCAGTATTTT.

This CDR3 reads CASSDRVPYNEQFF. Written as DNA, the CDR3 is TGCGCCAGCAGTGACAGGGTCCCCTACAATGAGCAGTTCTTC. The gene calls are TRBV10-2 and TRBJ2-1; tentatively, D is TRBD1 (5 bases). Germline CDR1 and CDR2: WSHSY and SAAADI. Trimming left V 3 bases short and J 2 bases short, with 8 bases between. CDR3 length: 14 amino acids.

The rearrangement uses TRBV10-3 and TRBJ2-5; D unresolved. Trimming took off 3 bases at V and 5 bases at J, with 4 bases between the two ends. Germline V gene sequence: CDR1 ENHRY, CDR2 SYGVKD. The CDR3 extends over 11 amino acids. The CDR3 nucleotides read TGTGCCATCAGTGATATGGAGACCCAGTACTTC. Its translation: CAISDMETQYF.

The V and J genes are TRBV9 and TRBJ2-2; a weak D match, TRBD2 (5 bases). From germline, CDR1 is SGDLS and CDR2 YYNGEE. CDR3 length: 13 residues. The ends were cut back, 7 bases at V and 2 bases at J, with 9 bases in the middle. The CDR3 DNA follows: TGTGCCAGCGCCGGGGAAAACACCGGGGAGCTGTTTTTT. Its protein product is CASAGENTGELFF.

The chain links TRBV28 to TRBJ2-4; D uncertain. This CDR3 has 14 residues. The germline CDR1 and CDR2 sequences are MDHEN and SYDVKM. Trimming removed 6 bases at V and 2 bases at J, with 11 bases between. CDR3 protein: CASSGTTSKNIQYF. The CDR3 DNA reads TGTGCCAGCAGCGGAACGACCTCCAAAAACATTCAGTACTTC.

The chain carries TRBV7-8 and TRBJ2-1, with D hard to call. CDR3 length equals 15 residues. The germline V and J ends were trimmed by 3 bases and 0 bases, with 9 bases remaining between them. The germline CDR1 and CDR2 sequences are SGHVS and FQNEAQ. CDR3 in amino acids: CASSFLLGSYNEQFF. CDR3 bases: TGTGCCAGCAGCTTCTTATTGGGCTCCTACAATGAGCAGTTCTTC.

The CDR3 bases are TGCGCCAGCAGCTTGGCCTACCGGCAGTACACCGGGGAGCTGTTTTTT. Translated, it gives CASSLAYRQYTGELFF. The chain employs TRBV5-1 and TRBJ2-2; the D is unclear. The CDR3 extends over 16 amino acids. CDR1 is SGHRS, CDR2 YFSETQ, per germline. V was pared by 0 bases and J by 3 bases, with 12 bases between.

Concerning this clone: Different DNA sequences within this sample yield the same CDR3. The chain uses TRBV4-1 and TRBJ2-1; D is possibly TRBD1 (7 bases). Trimming left V 1 base short and J 6 bases short, with 10 bases between. This CDR3 is 14 amino acids long. Germline-derived CDR1 and CDR2 are MGHRA and YSYEKL. This chain's CDR3 is CASSQGQGGNEQFF. Written as DNA, the CDR3 is TGCGCCAGCAGCCAAGGGCAGGGGGGCAATGAGCAGTTCTTC.

V is TRBV9 and J is TRBJ2-1, with D possibly matching TRBD2 (6 bases). From germline, CDR1 is SGDLS and CDR2 YYNGEE. Between the trimmed V and J ends, which lost 8 bases and 8 bases, there was a span of 23 bases. This CDR3 has 15 amino acids. This CDR3 reads CASSGGAGYPDEQFF. For the CDR3, the DNA is TGTGCCAGTTCCGGTGGAGCGGGTTACCCCGATGAGCAGTTCTTC.

This chain uses TRBV25-1 with TRBJ1-1; D uncertain. Per germline, CDR1 MGHDK and CDR2 SYGVNS. Trimming took 0 bases from V and 0 from J, leaving 11 bases between them. CDR3 size: 16 residues. DNA of the CDR3: TGTGCCAGCAGTGAATATGGGAACCTTATGAACACTGAAGCTTTCTTT. Translating gives CASSEYGNLMNTEAFF.

This rearrangement joins TRBV7-9 to TRBJ1-1, with 9 nucleotides matching TRBD1. CDR1 is SEHNR, CDR2 FQNEAQ, per germline (reference sequence). The CDR3 runs 16 residues. The junction had 11 bases not matched to a gene; V was cut back by 3 bases and J by 6 bases. CDR3 loop: CASSFGTGTNFAEAFF. Here the CDR3 DNA reads TGTGCCAGCAGCTTCGGGACAGGGACTAATTTCGCTGAAGCTTTCTTT.

The chain joins TRBV7-9 to TRBJ2-5; 7 positions agree with TRBD2. The junction had 9 bases not matched to a gene; V was cut back by 0 bases and J by 8 bases. CDR1 and CDR2 (germline): SEHNR, FQNEAQ (reference sequence). This CDR3 comprises 15 residues. In DNA, the CDR3 is TGTGCCAGCAGCTTAGCCCCGGGACTAATGGCCACCCAGTACTTC. It encodes CASSLAPGLMATQYF.

This rearrangement joins TRBV2 to TRBJ2-3; 7 bases match TRBD1. This CDR3 spans 13 amino acids. Per the germline V gene, CDR1 is SNHLY and CDR2 is FYNNEI. Trimming took 10 bases from V and 2 from J; bases not matched to a gene: 6. For the CDR3, the DNA is TGTGCCAAGACGGGACAGATCACAGATACGCAGTATTTT. It codes for CAKTGQITDTQYF.

This sequence joins TRBV11-1 and TRBJ2-7, with D possibly matching TRBD2 (5 bases). The germline V gene encodes CDR1 SGHAT and CDR2 FQDESV (reference sequence). The CDR3 is made up of 13 amino acids. V was trimmed by 0 bases and J by 5 bases, leaving 8 bases between them. The CDR3 loop is CASSLARANEQYF. The CDR3 DNA sequence: TGTGCCAGCAGCTTAGCGCGGGCAAACGAGCAGTACTTC.

The chain recombines TRBV2 with TRBJ2-7; possible D gene TRBD2, 6 bases. The CDR3 covers 16 residues. V shed 0 bases and J shed 3 bases, with 15 bases lying between them. The germline gives CDR1 SNHLY, CDR2 FYNNEI. The CDR3 reads CASSEALRERYYEQYF. CDR3 DNA: TGTGCCAGCAGTGAAGCGCTTCGGGAGCGGTACTACGAGCAGTACTTC.

The genes are TRBV4-2 and TRBJ2-1; no definite D call. Trimming cost V 2 bases and J 0 bases, with 8 bases left between them. Germline lookup yields CDR1 LGHNA and CDR2 YNFKEQ. This CDR3 contains 15 residues. The DNA for the CDR3 is TGTGCCAGCAGCCAACGGGTCGGCTCCTACAATGAGCAGTTCTTC. This translates into CASSQRVGSYNEQFF.

This clone was picked up one time. In the same sample, other DNA sequences code for this CDR3. The chain employs TRBV7-6 and TRBJ1-3, with unresolved D. Per the germline V gene, CDR1 is SGHVS and CDR2 is FNYEAQ. The CDR3 spans 13 residues. With 5 bases removed from V and 1 base from J, the gap between germline ends came to 6 bases. The DNA for the CDR3 is TGTGCCAGCAGCCCCTCTTCTGGAAACACCATATATTTT. Its protein is CASSPSSGNTIYF.

V gene TRBV6-5 combines with J gene TRBJ1-1; a possible D gene is TRBD1 (5 bases). Deletions cut 5 bases from V and 4 bases from J, with 8 bases between. The germline V gene has CDR1 MNHEY and CDR2 SVGAGI. There are 12 residues in the CDR3. The CDR3 loop reads CASSIQGTEAFF. DNA of the CDR3: TGTGCCAGCAGTATTCAGGGCACTGAAGCTTTCTTT.

The CDR3 DNA reads as TGTGCCAGCAGCGAGTCACCGGGGGCCCAGCCCCAGCATTTT. It encodes CASSESPGAQPQHF. The rearrangement links TRBV9 to TRBJ1-5; TRBD1 is a possible D gene (6 bases). Germline values: CDR1 SGDLS, CDR2 YYNGEE. The V gene lost 3 bases and the J gene lost 7 bases, with 14 bases spanning the gap. The CDR3 is 14 residues long.

V is TRBV6-1 and J is TRBJ1-4, with D perhaps TRBD1 (6 bases). This CDR3 has 13 residues. V lost 9 bases and J 8 bases, leaving 16 bases between the germline ends. The V gene's germline CDR1 is MNHNS and CDR2 SASEGT. Here the CDR3 reads CASWGRGGEKLFF. The CDR3, as DNA: TGTGCCAGTTGGGGGCGCGGTGGCGAAAAACTGTTTTTT.